A single sample is the source of the 16 T cell receptor beta chains below, sequenced in a study of shared clonotypes between healthy human individuals. TCRdb keeps only in-frame clones here, not all; method: immunoSEQ multiplex PCR. This table holds around 2.1 million clones, 85% to 95% found once. CD45RO-negative, CCR7-selected cells formed the naive CD8 fraction, which excluded terminally differentiated effector memory CD45RA+ cells. Sequencing was done on a sample of naive CD8+ T cells from PBMCs. The source of these receptors is a man aged 18 to 35 in good health. Some clones in this sample may be carry-over from other donors' samples.

The rearrangement uses TRBV19 and TRBJ1-1; no firm D call. Germline V CDR1 and CDR2: LNHDA, SQIVND (reference sequence). The CDR3 runs to 14 residues. The germline V and J ends were trimmed by 0 bases and 4 bases, with 9 bases remaining between them. The CDR3 nucleotides are TGTGCCAGTAGTATAGAAGGGTGGCGCACTGAAGCTTTCTTT. It yields the protein CASSIEGWRTEAFF.

This chain connects TRBV7-9 to TRBJ2-5; D perhaps matches TRBD2 (6 bases). The V gene's germline CDR1 is SEHNR and CDR2 FQNEAQ (reference sequence). The CDR3 length is 14 residues. V was clipped by 7 bases and J by 3 bases, with 15 bases between them. The CDR3 spells CASMVLGGEETQYF. The DNA for the CDR3 is TGTGCCAGCATGGTTTTGGGGGGAGAAGAGACCCAGTACTTC.

For this clone: Other nucleotide sequences in the sample specify the same CDR3. This chain connects TRBV9 to TRBJ2-7; the match to TRBD1 covers 9 bases. The CDR3 consists of 14 residues. V dropped 3 bases and J dropped 3; count of bases not matched to a gene: 4. Germline-derived CDR1 and CDR2 are SGDLS and YYNGEE. The DNA for the CDR3 is TGTGCCAGCAGCGCGGGACAGGGTTTCTACGAGCAGTACTTC. It encodes CASSAGQGFYEQYF.

This chain joins TRBV11-3 and TRBJ2-7; possibly TRBD2 for D (6 bases). The CDR3 is made up of 14 amino acids. V lost 8 bases, J lost 0 bases, and 14 bases lay in between. CDR1 and CDR2 from the germline V gene are SGHNT and YENEEA. CDR3 loop: CASAAGTSSYEQYF. In DNA form, the CDR3 reads TGTGCCAGCGCTGCGGGGACCAGCTCCTACGAGCAGTACTTC. Supplemented by reference TRBV11-3 and TRBJ2-7, the full variable domain reads EAGVVQSPRYKIIEKKQPVAFWCNPISGHNTLYWYLQNLGQGPELLIRYENEEAVDDSQLPKDRFSAERLKGVDSTLKIQPAELGDSAVYLCASAAGTSSYEQYFGPGTRLTVT.

The chain employs TRBV7-8 and TRBJ1-2; a possible D gene is TRBD1 (6 bases). Germline V gene sequence: CDR1 SGHVS, CDR2 FQNEAQ. Trimming took 5 bases from V and 2 from J, leaving 15 bases between them. The CDR3 is 15 residues long. For the CDR3, the DNA is TGTGCCAGCAGCACAGTGGCGGGGACAAACTATGGCTACACCTTC. This gives the protein CASSTVAGTNYGYTF.

The chain combines TRBV29-1 with TRBJ1-1; D is undetermined. Trimming left V 7 bases short and J 1 base short, with 10 bases between. The CDR3 extends over 12 amino acids. Germline-derived CDR1 and CDR2 are SQVTM and ANQGSEA. CDR3 nucleotides: TGCAGCGATGGACGCAGGAACACTGAAGCTTTCTTT. Protein product: CSDGRRNTEAFF.

Turning to this clone: Other DNA variants within this sample encode the same CDR3. The chain joins TRBV7-9 to TRBJ2-7, with D possibly being TRBD2 (5 bases). This CDR3 has 13 amino acids. The ends were cut back, 5 bases at V and 1 base at J, with 9 bases in the middle. The germline V gene has CDR1 SEHNR and CDR2 FQNEAQ (reference sequence). CDR3 sequence: CASSRSGSYEQYF. In nucleotides, the CDR3 is TGTGCCAGCAGCCGCAGCGGTTCCTACGAGCAGTACTTC.

The rearrangement uses TRBV28 and TRBJ2-2; D gene uncertain. Deletions cut 3 bases from V and 2 bases from J, with 10 bases between. The germline gives CDR1 MDHEN, CDR2 SYDVKM. The CDR3 length is 15 residues. The CDR3 spells CASSFGSANTGELFF. DNA of the CDR3: TGTGCCAGCAGTTTCGGATCCGCAAACACCGGGGAGCTGTTTTTT.

This clone turned up a few times. This chain links TRBV7-3 with TRBJ1-2; maybe TRBD1 (6 bases). Germline V gene lookup returns CDR1 SGHTA and CDR2 FQGTGA. The V gene lost 5 bases and the J gene lost 4 bases, with 14 bases spanning the gap. The CDR3 has 14 amino acids. CDR3 residues: CASSPVGGAYGYTF. The CDR3 region has the DNA TGTGCCAGCAGCCCTGTTGGGGGGGCCTATGGCTACACCTTC.

The rearrangement joins TRBV9 to TRBJ1-3; D not resolved. V gave up 4 bases and J gave up 10 bases, with 15 bases separating them. This CDR3 contains 13 residues. The V gene's germline CDR1 is SGDLS and CDR2 YYNGEE. CDR3 bases: TGTGCCAGCAGCCTTAAATCAGATAAGACCATATATTTT. This sequence encodes CASSLKSDKTIYF.

This sequence joins TRBV5-4 and TRBJ2-1, with D possibly matching TRBD2 (5 bases). V lost 0 bases and J 0 bases, leaving 16 bases between the germline ends. Germline V gene lookup returns CDR1 SGHNT and CDR2 YYREEE (reference sequence). The CDR3 consists of 18 residues. As DNA, the CDR3 is TGTGCCAGCAGCTTGGCCGGTGGTATGGAGGTCTCCTACAATGAGCAGTTCTTC. Translating it yields CASSLAGGMEVSYNEQFF. Supplemented by reference TRBV5-4 and TRBJ2-1, the full variable domain reads ETGVTQSPTHLIKTRGQQVTLRCSSQSGHNTVSWYQQALGQGPQFIFQYYREEENGRGNFPPRFSGLQFPNYSSELNVNALELDDSALYLCASSLAGGMEVSYNEQFFGPGTRLTVL.

The chain carries TRBV9 and TRBJ1-1, with D possibly TRBD1 on 6 matching bases. The germline CDR1 and CDR2 sequences are SGDLS and YYNGEE. CDR3 length equals 14 residues. The V end lost 2 bases, the J end lost 5 bases, and 13 bases lay between the germline ends. The CDR3 here is CASSVRDTFTEAFF. CDR3 bases: TGTGCCAGCAGCGTCCGGGACACCTTTACTGAAGCTTTCTTT.

V and J are TRBV14 and TRBJ2-7; no definite D call. Germline V gene data show CDR1 as SGHDN and CDR2 as FVKESK. Trimming cost V 2 bases and J 7 bases, with 15 bases left between them. The CDR3 contains 14 residues. CDR3 nucleotides: TGTGCCAGCAGCCAATGGGCCAACGCTAAGGAGCAGTACTTC. The encoded protein is CASSQWANAKEQYF.

The chain carries TRBV2 and TRBJ1-2; 8 nucleotides match TRBD1. Trimming cost V 5 bases and J 4 bases; bases outside gene matches: 9. In germline, CDR1 is SNHLY, CDR2 FYNNEI. The CDR3 length is 15 residues. The DNA of the CDR3 is TGTGCCAGCAGTCCCGGACAGGGCGTCGGCTATGGCTACACCTTC. It codes for CASSPGQGVGYGYTF.

Details on this clone: The same CDR3 can be traced to other DNA sequences in this sample. The chain recombines TRBV7-2 with TRBJ2-7; possible D gene TRBD2, 6 bases. The CDR3 is 14 residues long. Germline CDR1 is SGHTA and CDR2 is FQGNSA. The V end was cut by 2 bases, the J end by 1 base, with 9 bases between. CDR3 sequence: CASSLIRGSYEQYF. CDR3 DNA: TGTGCCAGCAGCTTAATTCGGGGGTCCTACGAGCAGTACTTC.

This chain connects TRBV2 to TRBJ1-1, with a tentative D call TRBD1 (6 bases). Trimming shortened V by 2 bases and J by 1 base, and 11 bases separated the two germline ends. CDR3 length: 15 residues. CDR1 is SNHLY, CDR2 FYNNEI, per germline. CDR3 sequence (DNA): TGTGCCAGCAGTGAAAAAGGGGGACGGAACACTGAAGCTTTCTTT. Protein product: CASSEKGGRNTEAFF.